This T cell receptor (beta chain) appears in the sequencing data of a study of blood T cell repertoires in COVID-19. Study-level information: Samples came from the United States, Italy and Spain, spanning acute and convalescent COVID-19. In each case, the material was cDNA or gDNA derived from T cells, B-cell-depleted T cells, or PBMCs.

As originally analysed: Reference gene primer amplification in the assay estimated nucleated cell counts. Only in-frame clones appear in the TCRdb table, and some are missing; sequencing was by immunoSEQ multiplex PCR. The V and J calls and clone size come from that table; D and trimming were worked out from the DNA. The data hold 250,000 to 300,000 clones, with 70% to 75% observed a single time. Trimming pared 4 bases from V and 3 bases from J, leaving 16 bases between. The CDR3 runs to 16 residues. Germline loops: CDR1 SEHNR, CDR2 FQNEAQ (reference sequence). The rearrangement joins TRBV7-9 to TRBJ2-1; possible D gene TRBD2, 5 bases. This sequence originates from a woman of 80 years or more with acute or convalescent COVID-19. The material sequenced was peripheral blood. The CDR3 sequence is CASSYVIVGSYNEQFF. The CDR3 region has the DNA TGTGCCAGCAGCTATGTTATCGTGGGGAGCTACAATGAGCAGTTCTTC.